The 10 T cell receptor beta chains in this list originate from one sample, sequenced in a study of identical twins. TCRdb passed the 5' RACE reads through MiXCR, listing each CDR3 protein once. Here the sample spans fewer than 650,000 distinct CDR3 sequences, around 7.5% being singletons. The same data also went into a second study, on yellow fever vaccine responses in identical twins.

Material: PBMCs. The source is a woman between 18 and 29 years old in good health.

This CDR3 is CASSQTPQAESSYEQYV. The DNA for the CDR3 is TGCGCCAGCAGCCAAACACCCCAGGCGGAAAGCTCCTACGAGCAGTACGTC. V and J are TRBV4-1 and TRBJ2-7; no clear D gene. The CDR3 totals 17 residues. The germline CDR1 and CDR2 sequences are MGHRA and YSYEKL. V shed 2 bases and J shed 0 bases, with 17 bases lying between them.

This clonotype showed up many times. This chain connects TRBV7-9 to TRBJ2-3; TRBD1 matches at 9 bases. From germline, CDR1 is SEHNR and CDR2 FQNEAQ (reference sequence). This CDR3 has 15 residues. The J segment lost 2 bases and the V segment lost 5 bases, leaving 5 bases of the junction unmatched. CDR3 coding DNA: TGTGCCAGCAGCCGCCGACAGGGGGTCACAGATACGCAGTATTTT. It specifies CASSRRQGVTDTQYF. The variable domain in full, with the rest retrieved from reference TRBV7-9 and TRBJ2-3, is DTGVSQNPRHKITKRGQNVTFRCDPISEHNRLYWYRQTLGQGPEFLTYFQNEAQLEKSRLLSDRFSAERPKGSFSTLEIQRTEQGDSAMYLCASSRRQGVTDTQYFGPGTRLTVL.

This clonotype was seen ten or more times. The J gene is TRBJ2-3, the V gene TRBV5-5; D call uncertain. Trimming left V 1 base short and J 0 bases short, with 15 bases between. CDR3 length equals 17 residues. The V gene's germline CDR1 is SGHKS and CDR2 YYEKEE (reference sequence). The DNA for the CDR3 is TGTGCCAGCAGCTTGAGGATGTCAGGCGCAAGCACAGATACGCAGTATTTT. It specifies CASSLRMSGASTDTQYF.

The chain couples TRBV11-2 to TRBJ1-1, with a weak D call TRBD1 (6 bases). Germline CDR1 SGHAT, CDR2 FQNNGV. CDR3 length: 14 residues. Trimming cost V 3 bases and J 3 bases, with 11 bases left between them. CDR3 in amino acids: CASSFSGVDTEAFF. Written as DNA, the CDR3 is TGTGCCAGCAGCTTTTCAGGGGTAGACACTGAAGCTTTCTTT.

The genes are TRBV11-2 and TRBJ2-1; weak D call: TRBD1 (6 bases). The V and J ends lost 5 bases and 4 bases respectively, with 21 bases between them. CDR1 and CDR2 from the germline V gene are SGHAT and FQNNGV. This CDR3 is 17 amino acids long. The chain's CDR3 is CASSVARMNRVYNEQFF. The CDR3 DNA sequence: TGTGCCAGCAGCGTAGCTAGAATGAACAGGGTATACAATGAGCAGTTCTTC.

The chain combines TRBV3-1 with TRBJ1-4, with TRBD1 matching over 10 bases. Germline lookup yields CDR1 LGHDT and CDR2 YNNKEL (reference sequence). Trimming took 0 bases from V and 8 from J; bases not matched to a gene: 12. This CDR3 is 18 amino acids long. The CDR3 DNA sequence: TGTGCCAGCAGCCAAGACCCGAGACTGGGACAGGGGAGAGAAAAACTGTTTTTT. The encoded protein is CASSQDPRLGQGREKLFF. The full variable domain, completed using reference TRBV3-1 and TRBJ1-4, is DTAVSQTPKYLVTQMGNDKSIKCEQNLGHDTMYWYKQDSKKFLKIMFSYNNKELIINETVPNRFSPKSPDKAHLNLHINSLELGDSAVYFCASSQDPRLGQGREKLFFGSGTQLSVL.

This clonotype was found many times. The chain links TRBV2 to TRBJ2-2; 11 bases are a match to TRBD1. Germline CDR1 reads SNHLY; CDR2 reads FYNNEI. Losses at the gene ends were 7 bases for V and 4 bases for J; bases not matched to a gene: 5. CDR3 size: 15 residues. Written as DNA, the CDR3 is TGTGCCAGCAAGGGGACAGGGGGGATCACCGGGGAGCTGTTTTTT. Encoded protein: CASKGTGGITGELFF.

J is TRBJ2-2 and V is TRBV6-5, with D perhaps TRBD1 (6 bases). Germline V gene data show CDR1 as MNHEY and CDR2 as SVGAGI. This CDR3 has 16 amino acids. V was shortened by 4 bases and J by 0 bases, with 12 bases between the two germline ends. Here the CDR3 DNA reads TGTGCCAGCAGTTGGACTGGGGGCGCGAACACCGGGGAGCTGTTTTTT. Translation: CASSWTGGANTGELFF.

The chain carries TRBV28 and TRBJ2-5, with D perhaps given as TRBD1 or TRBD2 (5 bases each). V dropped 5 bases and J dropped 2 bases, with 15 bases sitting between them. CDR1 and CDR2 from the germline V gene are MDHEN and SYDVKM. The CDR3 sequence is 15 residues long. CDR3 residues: CASSLPSGPQETQYF. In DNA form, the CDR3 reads TGTGCCAGCAGTCTCCCGTCGGGGCCGCAAGAGACCCAGTACTTC.

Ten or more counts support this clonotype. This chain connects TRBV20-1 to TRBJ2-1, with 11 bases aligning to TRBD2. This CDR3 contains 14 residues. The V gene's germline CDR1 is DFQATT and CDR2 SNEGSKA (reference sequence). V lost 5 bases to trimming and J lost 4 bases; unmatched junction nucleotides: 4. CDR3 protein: CSAPSGGRYNEQFF. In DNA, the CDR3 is TGCAGTGCTCCTAGCGGGGGGCGGTACAATGAGCAGTTCTTC.